This entry concerns a single TCR beta chain. This sample is drawn from a study of CD8 T cells in Susac syndrome. The V end was cut by 1 base, the J end by 5 bases, with 11 bases between. Germline CDR1 reads DFQATT; CDR2 reads SNEGSKA (reference sequence). This CDR3 spans 13 amino acids. A quantity of about 0.5 to 1 ug RNA underwent reverse transcription using random hexamers. TCRdb analysed the immunoSEQ multiplex PCR reads with MiXCR anew, one entry per CDR3 protein. The table shows about 150,000 distinct CDR3 sequences, with roughly 96% occurring only once. Sequencing was done on a sample of CD4+ T cells from PBMCs. The rearrangement uses TRBV20-1 and TRBJ2-5; D is perhaps TRBD2 (6 bases). The sequence was obtained from a human donor with Susac syndrome. CDR3 residues: CSARVSLAETQYF. The CDR3 nucleotides read TGCAGTGCTAGAGTGTCCCTAGCGGAGACCCAGTACTTC.